This T cell receptor (beta chain) originates from a study of OX40 agonist ivuxolimab in advanced cancers. Looking at the study overall: Partial responses were achieved by three patients, of whom one had hepatocellular carcinoma and two had cutaneous melanoma. Study-level points and caveats: Compared with others, partial responders at 0.1-3.0 mg/kg displayed clonal expansion among the lowest. The study observed clonal expansion of CD4+ and CD8+ blood T cells by week 6 at 0.1 to 3.0 mg/kg.

On this clone: Its antigen is undetermined.

Sequenced by immunoSEQ multiplex PCR; TCRdb stores in-frame clones only, minus some. This table holds some 11,000 clones, 75% to 80% found once. The specimen was CD4+ or CD8+ T cells sorted from blood, collected in a trial of the OX40 agonist ivuxolimab. This TCR was sampled from an adult with an advanced solid tumor such as melanoma, head and neck, liver or kidney cancer.

The DNA of the CDR3 is TGTGCCAGCAGTTTCTTAAGCTCCTACGAGCAGTACTTC. The encoded protein is CASSFLSSYEQYF. The V and J genes are TRBV28 and TRBJ2-7; D uncertain. V lost 3 bases and J lost 0, with 6 bases in between. Germline V CDR1 and CDR2: MDHEN, SYDVKM. The CDR3 is 13 residues long.